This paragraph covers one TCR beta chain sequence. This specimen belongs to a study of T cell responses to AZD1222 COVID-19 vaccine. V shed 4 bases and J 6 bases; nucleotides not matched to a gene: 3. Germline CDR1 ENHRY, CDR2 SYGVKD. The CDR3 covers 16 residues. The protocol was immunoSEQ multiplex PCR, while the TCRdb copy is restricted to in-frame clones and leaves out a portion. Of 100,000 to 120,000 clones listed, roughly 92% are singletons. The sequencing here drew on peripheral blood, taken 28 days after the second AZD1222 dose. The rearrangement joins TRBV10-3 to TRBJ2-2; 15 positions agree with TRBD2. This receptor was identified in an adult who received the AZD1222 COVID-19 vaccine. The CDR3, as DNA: TGTGCCATCAGTGGGACTAGCGGGGGGGCGTCCGGGGAGCTGTTTTTT. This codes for CAISGTSGGASGELFF.